Below, one T cell receptor beta chain is given with its context. This record belongs to a study of T cell changes during pregnancy in multiple sclerosis. Produced via immunoSEQ multiplex PCR; TCRdb's table is partial and in-frame only. This sample has approximately 40,000 clones; about nine tenths occur once, and the top ten carry about 0.51%. Trimming cost V 5 bases and J 7 bases; bases outside gene matches: 13. The germline V gene has CDR1 SGHTA and CDR2 FQGNSA. The CDR3 has 16 amino acids. The clonotype comes from a female donor with multiple sclerosis, enrolled in a pregnancy study. Source: CD4+ T cells from peripheral blood mononuclear cells, taken in the first trimester of pregnancy. This chain links TRBV7-2 with TRBJ1-4; TRBD1 agrees at 7 bases. The CDR3 is CASSLGMEQGFEKLFF. CDR3 bases: TGTGCCAGCAGCCTAGGGATGGAACAGGGGTTTGAAAAACTGTTTTTT.